The 23 T cell receptor beta chains below all came from one sample that was sequenced in a study of blood T cell repertoires in COVID-19. Produced via immunoSEQ multiplex PCR; TCRdb's table is partial and in-frame only. Counted here are some 170,000 clones, approximately 80% occurring once; the ten biggest clones make up about a tenth. The specimen sequenced was peripheral blood. All receptors derive from a human donor in a cohort sampled during active COVID-19.

The rearrangement joins TRBV5-1 to TRBJ2-5, with D maybe TRBD2 (6 bases). The CDR3 extends over 11 amino acids. Trimming shortened V by 9 bases and J by 1 base, and 7 bases separated the two germline ends. Germline CDR1 SGHRS, CDR2 YFSETQ. CDR3 in amino acids: CATGGQETQYF. The CDR3 bases are TGCGCCACCGGGGGCCAAGAGACCCAGTACTTC.

The rearrangement links TRBV9 to TRBJ1-2; the D gene is possibly TRBD1 (5 bases). This CDR3 has 15 amino acids. Trimming stripped 3 bases from V and 6 bases from J, with 18 bases between. Germline values: CDR1 SGDLS, CDR2 YYNGEE. The CDR3 reads CASSASRSGGDGYTF. The CDR3 nucleotides read TGTGCCAGCAGCGCCAGTAGGTCGGGGGGGGATGGCTACACCTTC.

The CDR3 is CASSRGGVAKNIQYF. The CDR3 bases are TGTGCCAGCAGCCGGGGCGGGGTTGCCAAAAACATTCAGTACTTC. This chain connects TRBV7-8 to TRBJ2-4; D is possibly TRBD2 (6 bases). CDR3 length: 15 residues. From germline, CDR1 is SGHVS and CDR2 FQNEAQ. V was pared by 5 bases and J by 1 base, with 12 bases between.

This chain joins TRBV27 and TRBJ2-5; D ambiguous. V shed 6 bases and J shed 1 base, with 6 bases lying between them. From germline, CDR1 is MNHEY and CDR2 SMNVEV (reference sequence). The CDR3 contains 12 residues. The DNA of the CDR3 is TGTGCCAGCAGCGACATCCAAGAGACCCAGTACTTC. It specifies CASSDIQETQYF.

V gene TRBV28 combines with J gene TRBJ2-5; TRBD2 matches 8 bases. In germline, CDR1 is MDHEN, CDR2 SYDVKM. The CDR3 spans 15 residues. The V gene end was trimmed by 0 bases and the J gene end by 4 bases; junction bases not matched to a gene: 4. CDR3 sequence: CASSLWTGGGETQYF. The CDR3 coding sequence is TGTGCCAGCAGTTTATGGACGGGGGGGGGAGAGACCCAGTACTTC.

The chain couples TRBV10-3 to TRBJ2-7; 8 nucleotides align to TRBD1. V dropped 6 bases and J dropped 0; count of bases not matched to a gene: 10. The CDR3 is 16 residues long. Germline CDR1 and CDR2: ENHRY and SYGVKD. This CDR3 is CAISYLTGGSSYEQYF. DNA for the CDR3: TGTGCCATCAGCTACCTCACAGGGGGAAGCTCCTACGAGCAGTACTTC.

This chain uses TRBV6-1 with TRBJ1-2; a weak D match, TRBD1 (5 bases). CDR1 and CDR2 (germline): MNHNS, SASEGT. The CDR3 loop spans 16 amino acids. The ends were cut back, 0 bases at V and 4 bases at J, with 15 bases in the middle. This CDR3 is CASSEALGGGGYGYTF. The DNA of the CDR3 is TGTGCCAGCAGTGAAGCCCTCGGTGGGGGGGGCTATGGCTACACCTTC.

This rearrangement joins TRBV24-1 to TRBJ2-4; the D gene is possibly TRBD1 (5 bases). The CDR3 spans 15 residues. V was shortened by 0 bases and J by 6 bases, with 11 bases between the two germline ends. The V gene's germline CDR1 is KGHDR and CDR2 SFDVKD. The CDR3 region is CATSDLAGHLNIQYF. The CDR3 DNA sequence: TGTGCCACCAGTGATTTGGCAGGGCACCTAAACATTCAGTACTTC.

The chain joins TRBV5-1 to TRBJ1-1; tentative D call: TRBD1 (5 bases). Germline V gives CDR1 SGHRS, CDR2 YFSETQ. The CDR3 covers 14 residues. V was cut by 0 bases and J by 5 bases, with 11 bases left in between. The CDR3 nucleotides are TGCGCCAGCAGCTTGGCAGGGAAGGGAACTGAAGCTTTCTTT. Amino acids: CASSLAGKGTEAFF.

The chain uses TRBV11-2 and TRBJ2-1, with 8 bases lining up with TRBD2. The trim removed 1 base at V and 10 bases at J, leaving 9 bases unmatched. This CDR3 has 15 amino acids. Per germline, CDR1 SGHAT and CDR2 FQNNGV. The CDR3 DNA reads TGTGCCAGCAGCTTAGCGACTAGCGATTGGGACGAGCAGTTCTTC. Protein: CASSLATSDWDEQFF. Looking up the rest from reference TRBV11-2 and TRBJ2-1 gives the full variable domain: EAGVAQSPRYKIIEKRQSVAFWCNPISGHATLYWYQQILGQGPKLLIQFQNNGVVDDSQLPKDRFSAERLKGVDSTLKIQPAKLEDSAVYLCASSLATSDWDEQFFGPGTRLTVL.

The chain is built from TRBV4-3 and TRBJ2-6, with 7 positions matching TRBD2. CDR3 length equals 17 residues. Unmatched junction bases numbered 3, after V lost 1 base and J lost 0 bases. Per germline, CDR1 LGHNA and CDR2 YSLEER. Here the CDR3 reads CASSQGLAASGANVLTF. CDR3 DNA: TGCGCCAGCAGCCAAGGCCTAGCGGCCTCTGGGGCCAACGTCCTGACTTTC.

The chain couples TRBV4-1 to TRBJ2-4; TRBD2 matches at 11 bases. The CDR3 runs to 15 residues. V was pared by 4 bases and J by 5 bases, with 4 bases of the junction left unmatched. CDR1 is MGHRA and CDR2 is YSYEKL in the germline V gene. CDR3 sequence (DNA): TGCGCCAGCAGCCGAGAGACTAGCGGGGAAAACATTCAGTACTTC. As protein: CASSRETSGENIQYF.

This clone was recorded only once. The chain carries TRBV28 and TRBJ1-1; TRBD1 agrees at 7 bases. Germline CDR1 is MDHEN and CDR2 is SYDVKM. The CDR3 has 16 amino acids. V shed 2 bases and J 0 bases; nucleotides not matched to a gene: 6. CDR3 sequence: CASSLPGQLMNTEAFF. The CDR3 nucleotides are TGTGCCAGCAGTTTACCGGGACAGTTGATGAACACTGAAGCTTTCTTT.

The V call is TRBV11-2, the J call TRBJ2-7; 10 bases map to TRBD1. Germline lookup yields CDR1 SGHAT and CDR2 FQNNGV. This CDR3 has 14 amino acids. The V gene end was trimmed by 6 bases and the J gene end by 4 bases; junction bases not matched to a gene: 6. Here the CDR3 DNA reads TGTGCCAGCAGATCAGACAGGGGGCGATACGAGCAGTACTTC. Protein sequence: CASRSDRGRYEQYF.

The V and J genes are TRBV12-5 and TRBJ2-1; maybe TRBD2 (5 bases). The CDR3 consists of 13 residues. Trimming pared 2 bases from V and 10 bases from J, leaving 12 bases between. In germline, CDR1 is LGHNT, CDR2 FRNRAP. This CDR3 reads CASGLPRTGEQFF. DNA for the CDR3: TGTGCTAGTGGTTTGCCCCGAACGGGAGAGCAGTTCTTC. Complete variable domain (other parts from reference TRBV12-5 and TRBJ2-1): DARVTQTPRHKVTEMGQEVTMRCQPILGHNTVFWYRQTMMQGLELLAYFRNRAPLDDSGMPKDRFSAEMPDATLATLKIQPSEPRDSAVYFCASGLPRTGEQFFGPGTRLTVL.

V usage is TRBV11-3 and J usage is TRBJ2-1; possibly TRBD2 for D (5 bases). Germline values: CDR1 SGHNT, CDR2 YENEEA. With 0 bases removed from V and 0 bases from J, the gap between germline ends came to 9 bases. The length of the CDR3 is 16 residues. CDR3 nucleotide sequence: TGTGCCAGCAGCTTAGAGTCGGGGAGCTCCTACAATGAGCAGTTCTTC. Its translation is CASSLESGSSYNEQFF. Filled out from reference TRBV11-3 and TRBJ2-1, the complete variable domain reads EAGVVQSPRYKIIEKKQPVAFWCNPISGHNTLYWYLQNLGQGPELLIRYENEEAVDDSQLPKDRFSAERLKGVDSTLKIQPAELGDSAVYLCASSLESGSSYNEQFFGPGTRLTVL.

The chain is built from TRBV6-5 and TRBJ2-2, with D uncertain. The germline V and J ends were trimmed by 8 bases and 7 bases, with 17 bases remaining between them. Per germline, CDR1 MNHEY and CDR2 SVGAGI. The CDR3 loop spans 14 amino acids. CDR3 residues: CASSGAGPVGELFF. CDR3 nucleotides: TGTGCCAGCTCCGGAGCCGGTCCAGTCGGGGAGCTGTTTTTT.

This chain joins TRBV30 and TRBJ1-1; D possibly corresponds to TRBD1 (6 bases). The length of the CDR3 is 15 residues. V was trimmed by 0 bases and J by 1 base, leaving 12 bases between them. Germline loops: CDR1 GTSNPN, CDR2 SVGIG (reference sequence). CDR3 amino acids: CAWSVHPRGNTEAFF. The CDR3 DNA reads as TGTGCCTGGAGTGTACACCCCAGGGGGAACACTGAAGCTTTCTTT.

This clone came up a few times. The CDR3 bases are TGTGCCACGGAATTCAGGGGGCAAGAGACCCAGTACTTC. It codes for CATEFRGQETQYF. This chain uses TRBV30 with TRBJ2-5, with TRBD1 matching over 7 bases. Trimming removed 8 bases from V and 2 bases from J; junction bases left unmatched: 8. The germline CDR1 and CDR2 sequences are GTSNPN and SVGIG (reference sequence). The CDR3 consists of 13 residues.

The chain uses TRBV5-5 and TRBJ1-2, with D possibly matching TRBD1 (5 bases). The V and J ends lost 0 bases and 4 bases respectively, with 16 bases between them. This CDR3 contains 16 residues. Germline loops: CDR1 SGHKS, CDR2 YYEKEE (reference sequence). The CDR3 loop reads CASSLAGGALTYGYTF. CDR3 DNA: TGTGCCAGCAGCTTGGCCGGCGGGGCCCTAACCTATGGCTACACCTTC.

This clone occurred once. This sequence joins TRBV7-6 and TRBJ1-3; TRBD1 aligns across 10 bases. This CDR3 spans 15 amino acids. V lost 1 base, J lost 7 bases, and 4 bases stayed unmatched. Germline CDR1 and CDR2: SGHVS and FNYEAQ. The CDR3 nucleotides are TGTGCCAGCAGCTTAGGTGTGGGACAGGGGAACACCATATATTTT. Translating gives CASSLGVGQGNTIYF.

This clone came up once. The chain recombines TRBV10-3 with TRBJ1-3, with D possibly matching TRBD1 (5 bases). CDR1 is ENHRY and CDR2 is SYGVKD in the germline V gene. The CDR3 is 13 residues long. The V end lost 10 bases, the J end lost 0 bases, and 10 bases lay between the germline ends. The CDR3 loop is CATTGDSGNTIYF. The CDR3 nucleotides read TGTGCCACTACAGGAGACTCTGGAAACACCATATATTTT.

The J gene is TRBJ1-5, the V gene TRBV3-1 (or the pseudogene TRBV3-2); 7 nucleotides align to TRBD1. Germline V gene sequence: CDR1 LGHDT, CDR2 YNNKEL (reference sequence). The CDR3 is 13 amino acids. Unmatched junction bases numbered 3, after V lost 4 bases and J lost 6 bases. The DNA of the CDR3 is TGTGCCAGCAGCCGACAGGGTGGTCAGCCCCAGCATTTT. This translates into CASSRQGGQPQHF.